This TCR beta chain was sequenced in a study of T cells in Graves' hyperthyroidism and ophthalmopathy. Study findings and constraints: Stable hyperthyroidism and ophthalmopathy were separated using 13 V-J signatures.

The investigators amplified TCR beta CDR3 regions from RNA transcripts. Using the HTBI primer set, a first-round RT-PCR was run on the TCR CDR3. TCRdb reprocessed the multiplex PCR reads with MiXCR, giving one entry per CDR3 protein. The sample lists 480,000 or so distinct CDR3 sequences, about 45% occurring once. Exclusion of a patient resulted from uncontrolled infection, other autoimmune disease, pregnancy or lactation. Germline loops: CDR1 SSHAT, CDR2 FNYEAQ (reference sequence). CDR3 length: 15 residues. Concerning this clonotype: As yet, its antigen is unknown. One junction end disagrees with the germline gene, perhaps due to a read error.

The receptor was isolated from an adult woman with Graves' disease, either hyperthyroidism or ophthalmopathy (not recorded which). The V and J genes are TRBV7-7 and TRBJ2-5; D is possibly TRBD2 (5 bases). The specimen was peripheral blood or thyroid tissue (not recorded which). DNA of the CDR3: TGTGCTAGCAGCTCCGCACCGGGATACCAAGAGACCCAGTACTTC. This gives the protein CASSSAPGYQETQYF.